The rows below give T cell receptor beta chains drawn from one sample of a study of cytomegalovirus exposure and HLA in healthy donors. TCRdb's table, derived via immunoSEQ multiplex PCR, lists solely in-frame clones and lacks some. The repertoire holds around 220,000 clones, with about 80% as singletons. Sequencing was carried out using PBMCs. The receptors shown here come from a man younger than 35 in good health and CMV-seronegative. CDR3s include the opening cysteine and the closing phenylalanine or tryptophan. D genes are given only for firm matches. The listing skips clone size in some rows; elsewhere it reads once, few, many or a size class.

D: TRBD2; J: TRBJ2-5; V: TRBV7-6; size: few; CDR3: CASSPWTSGSQETQYF; DNA: TGTGCCAGCAGCCCCTGGACTAGCGGGAGCCAAGAGACCCAGTACTTC
D: TRBD2; J: TRBJ2-3; V: TRBV7-2; size: -; CDR3: CASSLGLSGNTDTQYF; DNA: TGTGCCAGCAGCTTAGGTCTTAGCGGGAATACAGATACGCAGTATTTT
D: TRBD2; J: TRBJ2-7; V: TRBV13; size: -; CDR3: CASSPTSGHSTYEQYF; DNA: TGTGCCAGCAGCCCGACTAGCGGGCACTCTACCTACGAGCAGTACTTC
D: TRBD2; J: TRBJ2-7; V: TRBV13; size: -; CDR3: CASSLVAGVDYEQYF; DNA: TGTGCCAGCAGCTTAGTAGCGGGAGTAGACTACGAGCAGTACTTC
D: -; J: TRBJ2-7; V: TRBV11-3; size: -; CDR3: CASSNPGHQRSYEQYF; DNA: TGTGCCAGCAGCAACCCGGGACACCAACGCTCCTACGAGCAGTACTTC
D: -; J: TRBJ2-3; V: TRBV28; size: -; CDR3: CASSLTSTDTQYF; DNA: TGTGCCAGCAGTTTAACTAGCACAGATACGCAGTATTTT
D: -; J: TRBJ2-2; V: TRBV7-3; size: -; CDR3: CASSSRLNTGELFF; DNA: TGTGCCAGCAGCTCGAGGCTAAACACCGGGGAGCTGTTTTTT
D: TRBD1; J: TRBJ1-1; V: TRBV10-3; size: -; CDR3: CAITPGTGVNTEAFF; DNA: TGTGCCATCACCCCCGGGACAGGGGTGAACACTGAAGCTTTCTTT
D: TRBD1; J: TRBJ2-5; V: TRBV5-6; size: -; CDR3: CASRLGQRQETQYF; DNA: TGTGCCAGCAGATTGGGACAGAGACAAGAGACCCAGTACTTC
D: -; J: TRBJ2-3; V: TRBV7-6; size: -; CDR3: CASRLRGRGTDTQYF; DNA: TGTGCCAGCCGTCTCCGGGGCAGGGGAACAGATACGCAGTATTTT
D: -; J: TRBJ1-5; V: TRBV11-3; size: -; CDR3: CASSYHLYQPQHF; DNA: TGTGCCAGCAGCTACCACTTATATCAGCCCCAGCATTTT